Listed here are 6 T cell receptor beta chains from one sample, sequenced in a study of blood T cells in healthy people across ages. Using a J-beta primer mix together with a sample-barcoded 5' primer, a second PCR was run for about 6 to 12 cycles. Each CDR3 protein is one row after TCRdb ran MiXCR on the 5' RACE reads. The data hold about 680,000 distinct CDR3 sequences, with roughly 49% observed a single time. Sample: blood. Receptors were obtained from a woman aged 60-75 years in good health.

J is TRBJ2-5 and V is TRBV20-1, with D possibly TRBD2 on 5 matching bases. The V gene lost 5 bases and the J gene lost 2 bases, with 18 bases spanning the gap. Germline V gene data show CDR1 as DFQATT and CDR2 as SNEGSKA (reference sequence). This CDR3 comprises 15 residues. CDR3 bases: TGCAGTGCTCCCGAGGTAGGGCGGACTCAAGAGACCCAGTACTTC. Residues: CSAPEVGRTQETQYF.

V and J are TRBV20-1 and TRBJ2-6; tentatively, D is TRBD1 or TRBD2 (5 bases each). Trimming left V 4 bases short and J 0 bases short, with 13 bases between. The CDR3 has 16 amino acids. Germline V gives CDR1 DFQATT, CDR2 SNEGSKA (reference sequence). In nucleotides, the CDR3 is TGCAGTGCTAAACGGGACGGGGCCTCTGGGGCCAACGTCCTGACTTTC. It encodes CSAKRDGASGANVLTF.

The V gene is TRBV7-9, the J gene TRBJ1-6, with 8 bases lining up with TRBD1. The germline V gene encodes CDR1 SEHNR and CDR2 FQNEAQ (reference sequence). Trimming took 5 bases from V and 7 from J; bases not matched to a gene: 7. This CDR3 has 15 amino acids. The CDR3 region is CASSPRGQENSPLHF. Here the CDR3 DNA reads TGTGCCAGCAGCCCTAGGGGACAGGAGAATTCACCCCTCCACTTT.

The V and J genes are TRBV4-3 and TRBJ1-5; no reliable D call. Germline lookup yields CDR1 LGHNA and CDR2 YSLEER. V lost 0 bases, J lost 0 bases, and 12 bases lay in between. This CDR3 is 17 amino acids long. The CDR3 sequence is CASSQDRLFYSNQPQHF. DNA for the CDR3: TGCGCCAGCAGCCAAGATCGTCTGTTTTATAGCAATCAGCCCCAGCATTTT.

The chain couples TRBV20-1 to TRBJ2-7, with 10 bases identical to TRBD1. CDR3 length: 14 amino acids. J lost 3 bases, V lost 2 bases, and 4 bases had no gene match. CDR1 is DFQATT, CDR2 SNEGSKA, per germline (reference sequence). The CDR3 sequence: CSARSGTGVYEQYF. CDR3 DNA: TGCAGTGCTAGATCGGGGACAGGGGTCTACGAGCAGTACTTC.

The J gene is TRBJ2-5, the V gene TRBV3-1; 10 bases are a match to TRBD2. V lost 1 base to trimming and J lost 11 bases; unmatched junction nucleotides: 13. This CDR3 comprises 16 residues. Germline CDR1 LGHDT, CDR2 YNNKEL (reference sequence). CDR3 sequence (DNA): TGTGCCAGCAGCCAAGTCCGAGCGGGAGGGCCGGGGGAGCAGTACTTC. This codes for CASSQVRAGGPGEQYF.